This TCR beta chain appears in the sequencing data of a study of cytomegalovirus exposure and HLA in healthy donors. The donors were part of the validation cohort of roughly 110 subjects. That cohort was separate from the first cohort, which comprised under 700 subjects. Data came from immunoSEQ multiplex PCR; TCRdb stores just in-frame clones and leaves some out. The sample contains 220,000 or so clones, around nine tenths of which appear only once. This receptor was identified in a woman between 18 and 30 years old in good health and CMV-seronegative. The sequenced sample consisted of PBMCs.

The CDR3 coding sequence is TGCGCCAGCAGCTTTACGGGAAACACCGGGGAGCTGTTTTTT. Translating gives CASSFTGNTGELFF. The V gene is TRBV5-1, the J gene TRBJ2-2; a possible D gene is TRBD2 (5 bases). V dropped 2 bases and J dropped 2 bases, with 7 bases sitting between them. The CDR3 runs 14 residues. The V gene's germline CDR1 is SGHRS and CDR2 YFSETQ.